This TCR beta chain stems from a study of T cells after yellow fever vaccination. Whole-study findings and limits: Post-booster repertoires contained most primary-vaccination clones again (96% CD4, about 90% CD8).

Germline V gene lookup returns CDR1 SGHTA and CDR2 FQGTGA. The V end lost 3 bases, the J end lost 8 bases, and 13 bases lay between the germline ends. The CDR3 covers 13 residues. This clonotype was picked up a small number of times. Its specificity is unknown. From the 5' RACE reads, TCRdb called clonotypes with MiXCR, one entry per CDR3 protein. This sample has around 500,000 distinct CDR3 sequences; 21% occur once, and the top ten carry 16%. The specimen comprised PBMCs, sampled approximately 22 days after the first yellow fever vaccination. This TCR came from a man younger than 35 who received the YFV17D yellow fever vaccine. The chain couples TRBV7-3 to TRBJ1-1, with D possibly matching TRBD1 (5 bases). CDR3 sequence reads: CASSFGTGEEAFF. The CDR3 nucleotides are TGTGCCAGCAGCTTCGGTACAGGAGAGGAAGCTTTCTTT.